This T cell receptor beta chain was retrieved from a study of blood T cell repertoires in COVID-19. In the study overall: T cells, B-cell-depleted T cells, or PBMCs supplied cDNA or gDNA.

The study recruited people aged 18 to 89 years across about two dozen US areas. The protocol was immunoSEQ multiplex PCR, while the TCRdb copy is restricted to in-frame clones and leaves out a portion. The sample lists about 190,000 clones; 65% to 85% were seen once. The clonotype comes from a woman aged 30 to 39 who had recovered from COVID-19. Input material: PBMCs or T cells enriched from blood (not recorded which).

DNA of the CDR3: TGTGCCACCAGTCTCGCGGGACTAGGCCACAATGAGCAGTTCTTC. Its protein product is CATSLAGLGHNEQFF. The chain carries TRBV24-1 and TRBJ2-1; 8 nucleotides line up with TRBD2. Germline-derived CDR1 and CDR2 are KGHDR and SFDVKD. CDR3 length: 15 residues. Trimming took 6 bases from V and 5 from J; bases not matched to a gene: 8.